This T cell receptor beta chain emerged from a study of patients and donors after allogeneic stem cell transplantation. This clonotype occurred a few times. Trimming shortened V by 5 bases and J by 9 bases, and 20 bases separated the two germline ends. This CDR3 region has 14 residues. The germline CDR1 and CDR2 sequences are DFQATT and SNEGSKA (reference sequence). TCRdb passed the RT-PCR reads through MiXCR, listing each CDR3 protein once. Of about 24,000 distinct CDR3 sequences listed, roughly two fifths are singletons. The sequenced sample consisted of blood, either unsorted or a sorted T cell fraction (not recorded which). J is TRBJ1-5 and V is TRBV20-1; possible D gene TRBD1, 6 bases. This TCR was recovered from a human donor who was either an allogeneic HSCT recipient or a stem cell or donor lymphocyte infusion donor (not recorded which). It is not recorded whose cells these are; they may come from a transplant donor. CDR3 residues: CSASSGTLIRPQHF. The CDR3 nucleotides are TGCAGTGCTTCCTCCGGGACACTTATACGGCCCCAGCATTTT.